This T cell receptor beta chain is drawn from a study of cytomegalovirus exposure and HLA in healthy donors. Findings of the study overall: A list of around 160 TCR beta chains associated with cytomegalovirus was given.

To note about this clone: Its specificity is unknown.

Germline V gene lookup returns CDR1 SGHDN and CDR2 FVKESK. V lost 4 bases, J lost 0 bases, and 7 bases lay in between. This CDR3 has 15 amino acids. Primers: 60 Vbeta forward and 13 Jbeta reverse. Profiled with immunoSEQ multiplex PCR; TCRdb holds only in-frame clones, not every one. Of about 140,000 clones listed, around four fifths were seen once; the top ten hold 1.9%. Sequencing was carried out using PBMCs. The receptor was derived from a woman aged 40-49 years in good health and CMV-seronegative. This chain links TRBV14 with TRBJ2-6, with D perhaps matching TRBD2 (5 bases). The CDR3 nucleotides are TGTGCCAGCAGCCGGAGGTTCTCTGGGGCCAACGTCCTGACTTTC. Protein product: CASSRRFSGANVLTF.